One and the same sample provided the 24 T cell receptor beta chains below, sequenced in a study of cytomegalovirus exposure and HLA in healthy donors. With 60 Vbeta and 13 Jbeta primers, the PCR was carried out. Data came from immunoSEQ multiplex PCR; TCRdb stores just in-frame clones and leaves some out. The sample lists approximately 140,000 clones, roughly three quarters occurring once. Sequencing input: PBMCs. These receptor sequences come from a woman aged 45 to 65 in good health and CMV-seronegative.

The chain uses TRBV9 and TRBJ1-1; TRBD1 is a possible D gene (5 bases). The CDR3 contains 15 residues. Trimming stripped 0 bases from V and 6 bases from J, with 15 bases between. CDR1 is SGDLS, CDR2 YYNGEE, per germline. CDR3 loop: CASSVGGSRVSEAFF. The CDR3 DNA is TGTGCCAGCAGCGTAGGGGGCAGTCGAGTGTCTGAAGCTTTCTTT.

The sample holds one count of this clone. The chain carries TRBV15 and TRBJ1-6, with 8 bases lining up with TRBD1. CDR3 length equals 16 residues. Germline values: CDR1 LNHNV, CDR2 YYDKDF (reference sequence). The ends lost 0 bases at V and 9 bases at J; junction bases unmatched: 7. The CDR3 nucleotides read TGTGCCACCAGCAGAGATCGGTCAGGGGGCGGTTCACCCCTCCACTTT. Its translation is CATSRDRSGGGSPLHF.

The CDR3 DNA reads TGTGCCAGCAGTTTACCGGGACAGGGGAACTATGGCTACACCTTC. Amino acids: CASSLPGQGNYGYTF. The rearrangement links TRBV28 to TRBJ1-2, with 10 nucleotides matching TRBD1. V shed 2 bases and J 2 bases; nucleotides not matched to a gene: 2. The germline CDR1 and CDR2 sequences are MDHEN and SYDVKM. CDR3 size: 15 residues.

The CDR3 sequence: CATSEAREQYF. The CDR3 DNA sequence: TGTGCCACTTCAGAGGCTCGCGAGCAGTACTTC. The V gene is TRBV15, the J gene TRBJ2-7; no reliable D call. Germline values: CDR1 LNHNV, CDR2 YYDKDF (reference sequence). The CDR3 runs 11 residues. Trimming took off 9 bases at V and 6 bases at J, with 12 bases between the two ends.

The J gene is TRBJ1-2, the V gene TRBV12-5, with no clear D. V shed 2 bases and J shed 7 bases, with 8 bases lying between them. This CDR3 is 12 amino acids long. Germline V lookup: CDR1 LGHNT, CDR2 FRNRAP. The CDR3 DNA sequence: TGTGCTAGTGGTTTGTACGAGAGTGGCTACACCTTC. It codes for CASGLYESGYTF.

J is TRBJ1-1 and V is TRBV27; 9 nucleotides agree with TRBD1. The CDR3 consists of 16 residues. The germline V gene encodes CDR1 MNHEY and CDR2 SMNVEV (reference sequence). V was pared by 6 bases and J by 0 bases, with 8 bases of the junction left unmatched. The CDR3 protein is CASRDRGPIMNTEAFF. The CDR3 coding sequence is TGTGCCAGCAGGGACAGGGGCCCGATAATGAACACTGAAGCTTTCTTT.

The rearrangement links TRBV27 to TRBJ2-1; a possible D gene is TRBD2 (6 bases). The germline CDR1 and CDR2 sequences are MNHEY and SMNVEV (reference sequence). The CDR3 extends over 15 amino acids. Trimming took off 6 bases at V and 2 bases at J, with 14 bases between the two ends. The CDR3 spells CASRRDQGPYNEQFF. DNA of the CDR3: TGTGCCAGCAGGCGGGACCAAGGGCCCTACAATGAGCAGTTCTTC.

The chain is built from TRBV10-3 and TRBJ2-6; unclear D gene. The germline V gene has CDR1 ENHRY and CDR2 SYGVKD. V was pared by 1 base and J by 1 base, with 8 bases between. This CDR3 contains 16 residues. DNA of the CDR3: TGTGCCATCAGTGAGTTGTCAGTATCTGGGGCCAACGTCCTGACTTTC. Translating it yields CAISELSVSGANVLTF.

This clone was counted between two and nine times. The gene calls are TRBV5-1 and TRBJ1-2; TRBD1 is a possible D gene (5 bases). The V end was cut by 0 bases, the J end by 8 bases, with 14 bases between. CDR1 is SGHRS and CDR2 is YFSETQ in the germline V gene. CDR3 length: 14 amino acids. The CDR3 DNA is TGCGCCAGCAGCTTGGGGGGCCAGGGTCGAGGCTACACCTTC. This sequence encodes CASSLGGQGRGYTF.

The rearrangement joins TRBV28 to TRBJ1-6; 7 nucleotides align to TRBD1. There are 14 residues in the CDR3. The J segment lost 9 bases and the V segment lost 8 bases, leaving 10 bases of the junction unmatched. Germline assignment: CDR1 MDHEN and CDR2 SYDVKM. CDR3 in amino acids: CASAYDREISPLHF. The CDR3 nucleotides are TGTGCCAGCGCCTACGACAGGGAAATTTCACCCCTCCACTTT.

Here the CDR3 DNA reads TGCGCCAGCAGCCAAGATGAGGGTAGCTCCTACAATGAGCAGTTCTTC. Translation gives CASSQDEGSSYNEQFF. This chain links TRBV4-1 with TRBJ2-1; D may be TRBD2 (5 bases). V lost 0 bases and J lost 0, with 9 bases in between. The CDR3 covers 16 residues. The germline V gene encodes CDR1 MGHRA and CDR2 YSYEKL.

The chain has TRBV9 and TRBJ2-7, with 10 nucleotides matching TRBD2. CDR1 and CDR2 from the germline V gene are SGDLS and YYNGEE. Trimming took 4 bases from V and 6 from J; bases not matched to a gene: 4. The CDR3 totals 13 residues. CDR3 in amino acids: CASSHSGGVEQYF. CDR3 in DNA: TGTGCCAGCAGCCACAGCGGGGGGGTCGAGCAGTACTTC.

This chain uses TRBV5-1 with TRBJ1-1; 10 nucleotides agree with TRBD1. CDR3 length equals 14 residues. Germline V gene sequence: CDR1 SGHRS, CDR2 YFSETQ. V shed 7 bases and J 7 bases; nucleotides not matched to a gene: 10. CDR3 in amino acids: CASRGTGADGEAFF. The CDR3 DNA follows: TGCGCCAGCCGGGGGACAGGGGCGGACGGTGAAGCTTTCTTT. The complete variable domain, with remaining parts taken from reference TRBV5-1 and TRBJ1-1, reads KAGVTQTPRYLIKTRGQQVTLSCSPISGHRSVSWYQQTPGQGLQFLFEYFSETQRNKGNFPGRFSGRQFSNSRSEMNVSTLELGDSALYLCASRGTGADGEAFFGQGTRLTVV.

In its sample, this clone was seen a few times. J is TRBJ2-5 and V is TRBV11-3; 12 nucleotides align to TRBD2. Trimming took 5 bases from V and 2 from J; bases not matched to a gene: 6. Germline CDR1 SGHNT, CDR2 YENEEA. The CDR3 covers 16 residues. In DNA, the CDR3 is TGTGCCAGCAGCCCAGGGCTAGCGGGGGGGCAAGAGACCCAGTACTTC. It translates to CASSPGLAGGQETQYF.

The V and J genes are TRBV2 and TRBJ1-1, with D possibly matching TRBD1 (5 bases). V was shortened by 6 bases and J by 1 base, with 15 bases between the two germline ends. Germline CDR1 is SNHLY and CDR2 is FYNNEI. The CDR3 covers 15 residues. This CDR3 is CASRKSGLWNTEAFF. CDR3 nucleotides: TGTGCCAGCAGGAAATCGGGACTCTGGAACACTGAAGCTTTCTTT.

The chain combines TRBV7-2 with TRBJ1-5; TRBD1 matches 10 bases. The CDR3 is made up of 15 amino acids. With 5 bases clipped from V and 6 bases from J, the junction kept 7 bases outside the gene matches. Per germline, CDR1 SGHTA and CDR2 FQGNSA. The CDR3: CASSPQTGGIQPQHF. CDR3 in DNA: TGTGCCAGCAGCCCACAGACAGGGGGCATTCAGCCCCAGCATTTT.

This clone showed up just a few times. In nucleotides, the CDR3 is TGTGCCAGCAGCACCGGACAGGGGCGCATCTACGAGCAGTACTTC. It specifies CASSTGQGRIYEQYF. The V gene is TRBV21-1, the J gene TRBJ2-7; the table assigns TRBD1, which was not confirmed against the DNA. TRBV21-1 corresponds to a pseudogene. There are 15 residues in the CDR3.

V usage is TRBV27 and J usage is TRBJ2-7; the match to TRBD1 covers 8 bases. J was trimmed by 9 bases and V by 5 bases; bases with no gene match: 6. This CDR3 comprises 12 residues. Germline-derived CDR1 and CDR2 are MNHEY and SMNVEV (reference sequence). Here the CDR3 DNA reads TGTGCCAGCAGTCCTTGGACAGGGACGCAGTACTTC. This gives the protein CASSPWTGTQYF.

This clone was picked up one time. V and J are TRBV6-6 and TRBJ2-7; D is undetermined. Germline V lookup: CDR1 MNHNY, CDR2 SVGAGI (reference sequence). V lost 7 bases to trimming and J lost 0 bases, with 16 bases between them. The length of the CDR3 is 15 residues. The CDR3 spells CASKYLETSSYEQYF. As DNA, the CDR3 is TGTGCCAGCAAATATCTCGAGACAAGCTCCTACGAGCAGTACTTC.

This rearrangement joins TRBV29-1 to TRBJ1-1; no clear D gene. The ends were cut back, 2 bases at V and 4 bases at J, with 5 bases in the middle. This CDR3 has 11 amino acids. Germline values: CDR1 SQVTM, CDR2 ANQGSEA. CDR3 loop: CSVELATEAFF. The DNA for the CDR3 is TGCAGCGTTGAATTGGCCACTGAAGCTTTCTTT. Full variable domain (remainder filled in from reference TRBV29-1 and TRBJ1-1): SAVISQKPSRDICQRGTSLTIQCQVDSQVTMMFWYRQQPGQSLTLIATANQGSEATYESGFVIDKFPISRPNLTFSTLTVSNMSPEDSSIYLCSVELATEAFFGQGTRLTVV.

V is TRBV6-6 and J is TRBJ2-7, with 9 bases identical to TRBD2. Germline lookup yields CDR1 MNHNY and CDR2 SVGAGI (reference sequence). The V segment lost 0 bases and the J segment 7 bases; nucleotides outside the gene matches: 7. The CDR3 totals 15 residues. For the CDR3, the DNA is TGTGCCAGCAGTTACTCTGGCGGGGGGGCAAGAGAGCAGTACTTC. This sequence encodes CASSYSGGGAREQYF.

This chain links TRBV30 with TRBJ2-5; 8 bases fit TRBD1. V lost 3 bases and J lost 5; bases outside the gene matches: 14. CDR3 length: 16 amino acids. Germline CDR1 is GTSNPN and CDR2 is SVGIG (reference sequence). CDR3 DNA: TGTGCCTGGAGCCGTCCCGGACAGGGACGGCGGGAGACCCAGTACTTC. Translating it yields CAWSRPGQGRRETQYF.

The V call is TRBV30, the J call TRBJ2-7; no firm D call. Germline CDR1 reads GTSNPN; CDR2 reads SVGIG (reference sequence). This CDR3 is built from 12 residues. V was trimmed by 3 bases and J by 5 bases, leaving 11 bases between them. The CDR3, as DNA: TGTGCCTGGAGGGCTAGTCCCAACGAGCAGTACTTC. Translation: CAWRASPNEQYF.

The rearrangement uses TRBV28 and TRBJ1-2; tentative D call: TRBD1 (5 bases). The CDR3 is made up of 15 amino acids. Between the trimmed V and J ends, which lost 4 bases and 8 bases, there was a span of 20 bases. Per germline, CDR1 MDHEN and CDR2 SYDVKM. The CDR3 loop reads CASSYIGVGGAGYTF. The CDR3 DNA reads TGTGCCAGCAGTTATATAGGGGTGGGTGGGGCGGGCTACACCTTC.